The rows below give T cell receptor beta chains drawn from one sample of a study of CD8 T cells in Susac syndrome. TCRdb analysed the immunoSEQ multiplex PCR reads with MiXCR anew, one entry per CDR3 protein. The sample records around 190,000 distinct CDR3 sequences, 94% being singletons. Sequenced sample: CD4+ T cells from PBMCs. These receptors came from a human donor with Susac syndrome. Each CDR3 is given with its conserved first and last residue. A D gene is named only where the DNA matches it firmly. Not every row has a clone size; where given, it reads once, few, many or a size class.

cdr3_nt: TGTGCCAGCAGAGAGTCACTGGACAGGGTAGCTAACTATGGCTACACCTTC
cdr3_aa: CASRESLDRVANYGYTF
d_call: TRBD1
j_call: TRBJ1-2
v_call: TRBV12-3/TRBV12-4
clone_size: NA

cdr3_nt: TGCAGTGCTAGCCGCACAGGGGCTGGAAACACCATATATTTT
cdr3_aa: CSASRTGAGNTIYF
d_call: TRBD1
j_call: TRBJ1-3
v_call: TRBV20-1
clone_size: NA

cdr3_nt: TGTGCCAGCAGTTTAGACAGGGATGATCAGCCCCAGCATTTT
cdr3_aa: CASSLDRDDQPQHF
d_call: NA
j_call: TRBJ1-5
v_call: TRBV12-3/TRBV12-4
clone_size: NA

cdr3_nt: TGTGCCAGCTCACCCAGGAGGGGGCAACAAGAGACCCAGTACTTC
cdr3_aa: CASSPRRGQQETQYF
d_call: NA
j_call: TRBJ2-5
v_call: TRBV18
clone_size: NA

cdr3_nt: TGCGCCAGCAGCTTGGCCTACGCGGGGGCAGCAGATACGCAGTATTTT
cdr3_aa: CASSLAYAGAADTQYF
d_call: NA
j_call: TRBJ2-3
v_call: TRBV5-1
clone_size: once

cdr3_nt: TGCAGCGTTGACAGGGGGCATAATGAGCAGTTCTTC
cdr3_aa: CSVDRGHNEQFF
d_call: TRBD1
j_call: TRBJ2-1
v_call: TRBV29-1
clone_size: NA

cdr3_nt: TGCAGCGGCTCTCATGCGTTGGGGGAGACCCAGTACTTC
cdr3_aa: CSGSHALGETQYF
d_call: NA
j_call: TRBJ2-5
v_call: TRBV29-1
clone_size: NA

cdr3_nt: TGTGCCAGCAGGGGGGCGGGGCCCCCCTACGAGCAGTACTTC
cdr3_aa: CASRGAGPPYEQYF
d_call: NA
j_call: TRBJ2-7
v_call: TRBV7-2
clone_size: NA

cdr3_nt: TGCAGTGCTAGAGACCCAGGGTCTCCTGTGGGAAACATTCAGTACTTC
cdr3_aa: CSARDPGSPVGNIQYF
d_call: NA
j_call: TRBJ2-4
v_call: TRBV20-1
clone_size: NA

cdr3_nt: TGCGCCAGCAGCTTGGAAAGTGGGGCCACAGATACGCAGTATTTT
cdr3_aa: CASSLESGATDTQYF
d_call: NA
j_call: TRBJ2-3
v_call: TRBV5-1
clone_size: NA

cdr3_nt: TGCAGTGCTAAACGATGGGAGGAGACCCAGTACTTC
cdr3_aa: CSAKRWEETQYF
d_call: NA
j_call: TRBJ2-5
v_call: TRBV20-1
clone_size: NA

cdr3_nt: TGTGCCAGCATACCTCGGACACGAGTCTATGGCTACACCTTC
cdr3_aa: CASIPRTRVYGYTF
d_call: NA
j_call: TRBJ1-2
v_call: TRBV12-3/TRBV12-4
clone_size: once

cdr3_nt: TGCGCCAGCAGCTTGGCCACAGGAGGGGCCAAAAACATTCAGTACTTC
cdr3_aa: CASSLATGGAKNIQYF
d_call: NA
j_call: TRBJ2-4
v_call: TRBV5-1
clone_size: NA

cdr3_nt: TGTGCCAGCAGTTACTCGAGATTCCCCTCGGTCACCGGGGAGCTGTTTTTT
cdr3_aa: CASSYSRFPSVTGELFF
d_call: NA
j_call: TRBJ2-2
v_call: TRBV6-2/TRBV6-3
clone_size: few

cdr3_nt: TGTGCCAGCAGCAACCGGGGGGATACGCAGTATTTT
cdr3_aa: CASSNRGDTQYF
d_call: NA
j_call: TRBJ2-3
v_call: TRBV4-2
clone_size: once

cdr3_nt: TGCGCCAGCAGCCCGTCCGGCGGGGGGATCACAGATACGCAGTATTTT
cdr3_aa: CASSPSGGGITDTQYF
d_call: TRBD2
j_call: TRBJ2-3
v_call: TRBV5-1
clone_size: NA

cdr3_nt: TGTGCCAGCAGTCGGTCTAGCGGGGGGCACAATGAGCAGTTCTTC
cdr3_aa: CASSRSSGGHNEQFF
d_call: TRBD2
j_call: TRBJ2-1
v_call: TRBV2
clone_size: NA

cdr3_nt: TGTGCCAGCAGCCAAGGTGGATCCGTCGAGCAGTACTTC
cdr3_aa: CASSQGGSVEQYF
d_call: NA
j_call: TRBJ2-7
v_call: TRBV14
clone_size: NA

cdr3_nt: TGCAGTGCTAGTGATCGGGCGGCGTCGTCGGGCTACACCTTC
cdr3_aa: CSASDRAASSGYTF
d_call: NA
j_call: TRBJ1-2
v_call: TRBV20-1
clone_size: NA

cdr3_nt: TGCGCCAGCAGCCAAGATGATGGGTTCTCGAGGCAGCCCCAGCATTTT
cdr3_aa: CASSQDDGFSRQPQHF
d_call: NA
j_call: TRBJ1-5
v_call: TRBV4-1
clone_size: NA

cdr3_nt: TGTGCCAGCGGACCAGGGGGATTCTACACAGATACGCAGTATTTT
cdr3_aa: CASGPGGFYTDTQYF
d_call: TRBD1
j_call: TRBJ2-3
v_call: TRBV2
clone_size: NA

cdr3_nt: TGTGCCAGCAGTTTAGGGGACAGGGGGGAGGCTGAAGCTTTCTTT
cdr3_aa: CASSLGDRGEAEAFF
d_call: TRBD1
j_call: TRBJ1-1
v_call: TRBV12-3/TRBV12-4
clone_size: NA

cdr3_nt: TGCAGTGCTAGGCAGGGAGGCACTGAAGCTTTCTTT
cdr3_aa: CSARQGGTEAFF
d_call: NA
j_call: TRBJ1-1
v_call: TRBV20-1
clone_size: NA

cdr3_nt: TGTGCCAGCAGCTGGGGATACCAAGAGACCCAGTACTTC
cdr3_aa: CASSWGYQETQYF
d_call: NA
j_call: TRBJ2-5
v_call: TRBV7-3
clone_size: NA

cdr3_nt: TGTGCCAGCTCATCTCGGGACAGCAATCAGCCCCAGCATTTT
cdr3_aa: CASSSRDSNQPQHF
d_call: NA
j_call: TRBJ1-5
v_call: TRBV18
clone_size: NA

cdr3_nt: TGTGCCACCAGCAGAATCAGGACACAAAACCGACAGGGACGCTCTGGAAACACCATATATTTT
cdr3_aa: CATSRIRTQNRQGRSGNTIYF
d_call: TRBD1
j_call: TRBJ1-3
v_call: TRBV15
clone_size: NA

cdr3_nt: TGTGCCAGCAGGGATCCGGGACAGGTAGCCTACGAGCAGTACTTC
cdr3_aa: CASRDPGQVAYEQYF
d_call: TRBD1
j_call: TRBJ2-7
v_call: TRBV6-2/TRBV6-3
clone_size: NA

cdr3_nt: TGTGCCAGCCGCTCGGGCACTGAAGCTTTCTTT
cdr3_aa: CASRSGTEAFF
d_call: NA
j_call: TRBJ1-1
v_call: TRBV27
clone_size: NA

cdr3_nt: TGTGCCAGCAGCCAAGAAGGAGCGGGGGGCCTTTACAATGAGCAGTTCTTC
cdr3_aa: CASSQEGAGGLYNEQFF
d_call: TRBD2
j_call: TRBJ2-1
v_call: TRBV4-2
clone_size: NA

cdr3_nt: TGCAGTCTGACTGTTCCCGTCCGTTACAATGAGCAGTTCTTC
cdr3_aa: CSLTVPVRYNEQFF
d_call: NA
j_call: TRBJ2-1
v_call: TRBV20-1
clone_size: NA

cdr3_nt: TGCGCCAGCAGCTTGGCCTGGCAGGGCGAAGAAAAACTGTTTTTT
cdr3_aa: CASSLAWQGEEKLFF
d_call: NA
j_call: TRBJ1-4
v_call: TRBV5-1
clone_size: NA

cdr3_nt: TGTGCCAGCAGCGTTACTAGCGGGGTGTCGACCCAGTACTTC
cdr3_aa: CASSVTSGVSTQYF
d_call: TRBD2
j_call: TRBJ2-5
v_call: TRBV9
clone_size: NA

cdr3_nt: TGCGCCAGCAGCCCACCGACAGGTTCCTACGAGCAGTACTTC
cdr3_aa: CASSPPTGSYEQYF
d_call: NA
j_call: TRBJ2-7
v_call: TRBV5-1
clone_size: NA

cdr3_nt: TGTGCCAGCGCACTAGCGGGGGGGAGAGATGAGCAGTTCTTC
cdr3_aa: CASALAGGRDEQFF
d_call: TRBD2
j_call: TRBJ2-1
v_call: TRBV6-1
clone_size: NA